This TCR beta chain was recorded in a study of CD8 T cells in Susac syndrome (dated by TCRdb to between 2018 and 2021). General notes on the study: Among the Susac syndrome patients who were sequenced, clinically active disease was present in about 6 and clinical remission was observed in roughly eight. At blood withdrawal, Susac syndrome patients were either therapy-naive, taking corticosteroids (in some cases with IVIg as well), or taking IVIg alone. The study used repertoire sequencing to test whether antigen drove CD8+ T cell activation and differentiation in Susac syndrome. Broad study findings and their caveats: The number of individuals in the TCR sequencing and HLA analysis was recognized as being relatively small. The CD4+ T cell repertoire of patients with Susac syndrome showed no detectable clonal expansion.

Concerning this clonotype: Its binding antigen is unknown. No much larger clone exists at a distance of one base, and base qualities are not known.

CDR1 and CDR2 are read off the germline V gene as SQVTM and ANQGSEA. There are 13 amino acids in the CDR3, from cysteine to phenylalanine inclusive. CDR3 DNA is the only sequence kept; it has 39 bases, read in frame from the first base. From V the trimming removes 7 bases and from J it removes 3 bases, while the gene matches leave 3 bases of the junction unaccounted for. Peripheral blood CD8+ and CD4+ T cells from healthy donors, Susac syndrome patients and multiple sclerosis patients were profiled by high-throughput TCR beta sequencing. The Susac syndrome patients fulfilled recently defined diagnostic criteria for definite or probable disease. CD8+ TEMRA cells were enriched by FACS, while bulk CD8+ and CD4+ T cells were purified by magnetic negative isolation. Blood was drawn into EDTA tubes, processed within 24 hours, and PBMCs were isolated by density gradient centrifugation. PBMCs intended for TCR sequencing were frozen in liquid nitrogen and were later thawed in a 37 degrees C water bath. A purity of at least 90% was achieved for sorted or isolated CD4+, CD8+ and CD8+ TEMRA cells.

RNA was extracted with the RNeasy kit and about 0.5 to 1 ug was reverse transcribed using random hexamers. TCR beta CDR3 regions were amplified with the immunoSEQ multiplex PCR assay covering 54 Vbeta and 13 Jbeta segments. PCR amplification bias was corrected by using a synthetic template baseline for primer optimization and computational correction. In the source study's methods: Reads were assigned to V, D and J genes according to IMGT and analyzed in immunoSEQ Analyzer, with only productive sequences retained. Clonality was computed as one minus Shannon entropy normalized by log2 of the number of productive unique sequences. For each patient and control, public and private clones were evaluated within the 100 most prevalent clones. Susac-specific clones were defined as absent from healthy and MS cohorts, about 1,100 published viral clones and other ImmuneACCESS disease sequences. Clones were called with MiXCR by TCRdb after fastp trimmed the public reads at Q25, and only in-frame beta chains were retained. Each CDR3 protein gets just one entry, which takes the most common genes and DNA from the rows behind it. For this entry, the V and J calls and clone size follow TCRdb and not the study's own pipeline. The sample table lists hundreds of thousands of distinct CDR3 sequences, 90% to 96% of them with a count of one. The ten largest clones add up to 0.095% to 0.12% of the sample.

This chain joins TRBV29-1 to TRBJ2-2; 9 bases in between match TRBD1. The receptor was derived from a human donor with Susac syndrome. Input material: CD4+ T cells from PBMCs. The nucleotide sequence is TGCAGCGGGGGGACAGGGCACACCGGGGAGCTGTTTTTT. Translation gives CSGGTGHTGELFF.